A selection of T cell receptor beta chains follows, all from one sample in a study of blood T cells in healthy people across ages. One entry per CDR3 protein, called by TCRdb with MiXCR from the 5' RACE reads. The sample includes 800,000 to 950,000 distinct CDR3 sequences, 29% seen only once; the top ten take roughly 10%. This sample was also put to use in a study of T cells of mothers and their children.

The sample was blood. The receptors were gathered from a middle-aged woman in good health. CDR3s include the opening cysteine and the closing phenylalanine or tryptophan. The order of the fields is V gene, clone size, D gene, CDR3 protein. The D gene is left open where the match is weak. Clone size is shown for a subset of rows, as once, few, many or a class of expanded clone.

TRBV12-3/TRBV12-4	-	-	CASSPETAYEQYF
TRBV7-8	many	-	CASSLLSPGSSYEQYF
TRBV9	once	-	CASSVEVANEQYF
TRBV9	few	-	CASSGRGGSTEAFF
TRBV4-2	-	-	CASSQDGGSLYEQYF
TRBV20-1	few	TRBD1	CSARGRGTGTLYEQYF
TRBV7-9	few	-	CASSLGTGYEGYTF
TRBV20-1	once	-	CSAKTITNEKLFF
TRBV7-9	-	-	CTSSLQQETQYF
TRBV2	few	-	CASTANIGNIQYF
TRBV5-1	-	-	CASSLGGAGPYNEQFF
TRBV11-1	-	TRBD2	CASSPSAVLAGRGNEQFF
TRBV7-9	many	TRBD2	CASSLAPLAGRQGDTQYF
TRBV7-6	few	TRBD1	CASSIGLGTGQETQYF
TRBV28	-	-	CASSEIGRYEGNQPQHF
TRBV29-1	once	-	CSVRSSGANVLTF
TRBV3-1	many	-	CASCNIGSYEQYF
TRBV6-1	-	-	CASSEYGYEQFF
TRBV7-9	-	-	CASSLVSGSNGYTF
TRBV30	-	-	CAWSEGGDTEAFF
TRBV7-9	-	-	CASTLPSTSEKTQYF
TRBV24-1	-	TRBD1	CATSEEPGQGTNEQFF
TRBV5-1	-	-	CASSLEQVGKAFF
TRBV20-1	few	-	CSAEPRVVQNTGELFF
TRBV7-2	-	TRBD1	CASSSGQGVEQYF
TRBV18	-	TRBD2	CASSPSGKRDSYNEQFF
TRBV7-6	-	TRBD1	CASSEQTGPSYEQYF
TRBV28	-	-	CASSPATAARREAFF
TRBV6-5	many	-	CASMSLGETQYF
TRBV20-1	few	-	CSAKRAVNTEAFF
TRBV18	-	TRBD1	CASSPGQGDPGTNVLTF